One and the same sample provided the 6 T cell receptor beta chains below, sequenced in a study of T cell responses to AZD1222 COVID-19 vaccine. The table came from immunoSEQ multiplex PCR; TCRdb's copy has only in-frame clones and leaves some out. The profile shows 150,000 or so clones, about 90% of them singletons. This sample comprised peripheral blood, obtained on day 0 of AZD1222 vaccination. These receptors came from an adult in good health.

The chain has TRBV10-3 and TRBJ1-2; D is unclear. Trimming cost V 3 bases and J 2 bases, with 7 bases left between them. The V gene's germline CDR1 is ENHRY and CDR2 SYGVKD. The CDR3 has 13 residues. The CDR3 here is CAISEGGNYGYTF. Here the CDR3 DNA reads TGTGCCATCAGTGAAGGAGGAAACTATGGCTACACCTTC.

This sequence joins TRBV6-6 and TRBJ2-7; TRBD1 matches 10 bases. V was pared by 6 bases and J by 5 bases, with 13 bases of the junction left unmatched. Germline CDR1 reads MNHNY; CDR2 reads SVGAGI (reference sequence). This CDR3 is 16 amino acids long. CDR3 sequence: CASSSNPGQGFNEQYF. The CDR3 region has the DNA TGTGCCAGCAGCTCGAATCCGGGACAGGGGTTCAACGAGCAGTACTTC.

The chain has TRBV7-2 and TRBJ1-2; 7 bases line up with TRBD1. Germline lookup yields CDR1 SGHTA and CDR2 FQGNSA. The CDR3 is 15 residues long. With V trimmed by 5 bases and J by 8 bases, 14 bases remained unmatched. The CDR3 region is CASSQSRGLIGGYTF. In DNA, the CDR3 is TGTGCCAGCAGCCAGTCGAGGGGGCTAATTGGGGGCTACACCTTC.

This clone was recorded only once. The chain joins TRBV19 to TRBJ1-2, with D tentatively TRBD1 (5 bases). Germline V lookup: CDR1 LNHDA, CDR2 SQIVND (reference sequence). V gave up 9 bases and J gave up 2 bases, with 19 bases separating them. This CDR3 is 15 amino acids long. This CDR3 reads CASHLLGGLNYGYTF. CDR3 in DNA: TGTGCCAGCCATCTCCTTGGGGGGTTAAACTATGGCTACACCTTC. The whole variable domain, remainder taken from reference TRBV19 and TRBJ1-2, is DGGITQSPKYLFRKEGQNVTLSCEQNLNHDAMYWYRQDPGQGLRLIYYSQIVNDFQKGDIAEGYSVSREKKESFPLTVTSAQKNPTAFYLCASHLLGGLNYGYTFGSGTRLTVV.

For the CDR3, the DNA is TGCGCCAGCAGCCAGATTACAGGGAGAACTCCCTATGGCTACACCTTC. It translates to CASSQITGRTPYGYTF. V gene TRBV4-3 combines with J gene TRBJ1-2, with D possibly matching TRBD1 (6 bases). Trimming stripped 3 bases from V and 4 bases from J, with 18 bases between. This CDR3 has 16 amino acids. CDR1 is LGHNA and CDR2 is YSLEER in the germline V gene.

The chain recombines TRBV24-1 with TRBJ1-4; 7 nucleotides align to TRBD1. The CDR3 is made up of 16 amino acids. V lost 3 bases to trimming and J lost 6 bases; unmatched junction nucleotides: 9. Germline assignment: CDR1 KGHDR and CDR2 SFDVKD. CDR3 DNA: TGTGCCACCAGTGATGTAACAGGGGAAGGTGATGAAAAACTGTTTTTT. Protein: CATSDVTGEGDEKLFF.